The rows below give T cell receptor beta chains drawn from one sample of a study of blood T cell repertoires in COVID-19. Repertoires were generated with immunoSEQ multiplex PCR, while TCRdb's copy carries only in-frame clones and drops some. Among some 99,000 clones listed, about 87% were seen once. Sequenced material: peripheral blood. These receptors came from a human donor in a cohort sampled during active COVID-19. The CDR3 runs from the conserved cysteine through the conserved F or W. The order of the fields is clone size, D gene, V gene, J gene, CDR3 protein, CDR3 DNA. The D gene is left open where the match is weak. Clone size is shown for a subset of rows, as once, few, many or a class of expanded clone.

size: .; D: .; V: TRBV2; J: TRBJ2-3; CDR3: CASSATPTDTQYF; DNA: TGTGCCAGCAGCGCGACTCCTACAGATACGCAGTATTTT
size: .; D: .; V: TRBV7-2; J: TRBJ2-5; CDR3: CASSSQGPPETQYF; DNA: TGTGCCAGCAGCTCGCAGGGGCCCCCAGAGACCCAGTACTTC
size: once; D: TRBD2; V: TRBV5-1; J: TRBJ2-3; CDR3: CASRRAGGGTDTQYF; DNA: TGCGCCAGCCGTCGGGCGGGGGGGGGCACAGATACGCAGTATTTT
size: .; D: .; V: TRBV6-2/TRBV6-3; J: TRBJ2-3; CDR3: CASSYPKSDTQYF; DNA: TGTGCCAGCAGTTACCCCAAATCCGATACGCAGTATTTT
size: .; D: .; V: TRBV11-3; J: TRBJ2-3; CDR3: CASSKGGGTTDTQYF; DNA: TGTGCCAGCAGCAAAGGGGGGGGGACCACAGATACGCAGTATTTT
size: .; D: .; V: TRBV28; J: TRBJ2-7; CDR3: CASSLYSYEQYF; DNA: TGTGCCAGCAGTTTGTATTCCTACGAGCAGTACTTC
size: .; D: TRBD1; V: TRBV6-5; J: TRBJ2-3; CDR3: CASRRQDRGTDTQYF; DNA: TGTGCCAGCAGGAGGCAGGACAGGGGCACAGATACGCAGTATTTT
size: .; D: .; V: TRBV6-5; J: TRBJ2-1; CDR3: CASTLDRSSYNEQFF; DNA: TGTGCCAGCACACTTGACAGAAGCTCCTACAATGAGCAGTTCTTC
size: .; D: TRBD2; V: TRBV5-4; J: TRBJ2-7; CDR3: CASRTSLADYEQYF; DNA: TGTGCCAGCAGGACGTCGCTAGCGGACTACGAGCAGTACTTC
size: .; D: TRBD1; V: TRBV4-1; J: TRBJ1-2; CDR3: CASSLPASTGSPSPGYTF; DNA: TGCGCCAGCAGCCTCCCTGCCTCGACAGGGAGTCCCTCTCCGGGCTACACCTTC
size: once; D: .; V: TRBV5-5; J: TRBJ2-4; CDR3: CASSLGGNIQYF; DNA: TGTGCCAGCAGCTTAGGAGGGAACATTCAGTACTTC
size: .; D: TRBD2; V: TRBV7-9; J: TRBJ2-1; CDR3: CASVRGRHNEQFF; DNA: TGTGCCAGCGTACGCGGGAGGCACAATGAGCAGTTCTTC
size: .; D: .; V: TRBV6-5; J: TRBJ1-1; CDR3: CASRPGGNTEAFF; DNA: TGTGCCAGCAGGCCCGGGGGGAACACTGAAGCTTTCTTT
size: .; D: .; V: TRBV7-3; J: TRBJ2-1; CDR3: CASSLIPRVSYNEQFF; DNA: TGTGCCAGCAGCTTAATCCCCCGGGTCTCCTACAATGAGCAGTTCTTC
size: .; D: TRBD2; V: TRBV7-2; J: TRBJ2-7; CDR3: CASTEVAGGLGEQYF; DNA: TGTGCCAGCACCGAGGTAGCGGGGGGTCTTGGCGAGCAGTACTTC
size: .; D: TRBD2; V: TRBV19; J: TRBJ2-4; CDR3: CASSMVSAGVAKNIQYF; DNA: TGTGCCAGTAGTATGGTGTCGGCGGGGGTAGCCAAAAACATTCAGTACTTC
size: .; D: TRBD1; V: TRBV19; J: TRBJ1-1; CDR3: CASSTTGGNTEAFF; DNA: TGTGCCAGTAGTACCACAGGGGGTAACACTGAAGCTTTCTTT
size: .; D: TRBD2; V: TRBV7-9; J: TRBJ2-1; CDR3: CASSPAGLWFNEQFF; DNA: TGTGCCAGCAGCCCCGCGGGACTATGGTTTAATGAGCAGTTCTTC
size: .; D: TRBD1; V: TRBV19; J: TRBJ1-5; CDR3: CASSMGQGADQPQHF; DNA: TGTGCCAGTAGTATGGGACAGGGGGCTGATCAGCCCCAGCATTTT
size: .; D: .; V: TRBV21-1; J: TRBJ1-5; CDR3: CASGVRDSLNQPQHF; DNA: TGTGCCAGCGGTGTTCGGGACTCCTTAAATCAGCCCCAGCATTTT
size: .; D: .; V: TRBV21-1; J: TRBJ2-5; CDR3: CGTVETQYF; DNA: TGTGGCACAGTGGAGACCCAGTACTTC
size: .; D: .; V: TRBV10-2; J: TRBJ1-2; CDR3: CASRQDSYGYTF; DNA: TGCGCCAGCAGACAGGACAGCTATGGCTACACCTTC
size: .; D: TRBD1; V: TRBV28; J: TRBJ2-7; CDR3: CASSLPNPSTGVFYEQYF; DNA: TGTGCCAGCAGTTTACCGAACCCATCGACAGGGGTCTTCTACGAGCAGTACTTC
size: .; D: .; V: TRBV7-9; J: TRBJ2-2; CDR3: CASRSGPQGGELFF; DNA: TGTGCCAGCAGGAGCGGGCCCCAGGGCGGGGAGCTGTTTTTT
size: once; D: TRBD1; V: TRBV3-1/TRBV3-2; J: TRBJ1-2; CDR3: CASSQAGTGNSYYGYTF; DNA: TGTGCCAGCAGCCAAGCCGGGACAGGGAACAGTTACTATGGCTACACCTTC
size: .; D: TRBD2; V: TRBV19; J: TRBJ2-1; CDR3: CASSIDLGLAGSGRRNEQFF; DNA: TGTGCCAGTAGTATAGACCTTGGACTAGCGGGGAGCGGTCGTCGGAATGAGCAGTTCTTC
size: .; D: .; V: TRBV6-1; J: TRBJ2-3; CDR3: CASSEFLAGSSTDTQYF; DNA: TGTGCCAGCAGTGAGTTTTTGGCAGGATCTAGCACAGATACGCAGTATTTT
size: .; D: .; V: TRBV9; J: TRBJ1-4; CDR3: CASSQATGLNEKLFF; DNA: TGTGCCAGCAGCCAAGCGACAGGACTTAATGAAAAACTGTTTTTT
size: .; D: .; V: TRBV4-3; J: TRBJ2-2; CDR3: CASSQLVPPGAGELFF; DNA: TGCGCCAGCAGCCAACTAGTCCCGCCCGGCGCCGGGGAGCTGTTTTTT
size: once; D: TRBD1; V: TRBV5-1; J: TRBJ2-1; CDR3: CASSFGSQGAYNEQFF; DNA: TGCGCCAGCAGCTTTGGCTCCCAGGGGGCCTACAATGAGCAGTTCTTC
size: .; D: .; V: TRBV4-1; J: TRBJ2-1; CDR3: CASSQEYRDNEQFF; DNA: TGCGCCAGCAGCCAAGAATACAGGGACAATGAGCAGTTCTTC
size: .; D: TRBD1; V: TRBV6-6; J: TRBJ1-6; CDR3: CASSWDRGGNSPLHF; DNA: TGTGCCAGCAGTTGGGACAGGGGAGGTAATTCACCCCTCCACTTT
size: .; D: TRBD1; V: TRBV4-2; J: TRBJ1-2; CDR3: CASSQARTGPGYGYTF; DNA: TGTGCCAGCAGCCAAGCTAGGACAGGGCCGGGGTATGGCTACACCTTC
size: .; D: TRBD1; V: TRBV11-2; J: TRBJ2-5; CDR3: CASSEDRWRETQYF; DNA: TGTGCCAGCAGCGAGGACAGGTGGCGGGAGACCCAGTACTTC
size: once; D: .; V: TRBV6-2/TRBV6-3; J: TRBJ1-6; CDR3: CASSPLSSYNSPLHF; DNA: TGTGCCAGCAGCCCACTGAGCTCCTATAATTCACCCCTCCACTTT
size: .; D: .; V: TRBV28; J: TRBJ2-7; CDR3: CASSLSPRQTYEQYF; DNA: TGTGCCAGCAGTTTATCGCCCAGACAGACCTACGAGCAGTACTTC
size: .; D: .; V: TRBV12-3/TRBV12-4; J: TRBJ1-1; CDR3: CASSFYLLTEAFF; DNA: TGTGCCAGCAGTTTCTACCTGCTCACTGAAGCTTTCTTT
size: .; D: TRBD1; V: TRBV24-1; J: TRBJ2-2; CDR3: CATSDLGTGDTGELFF; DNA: TGTGCCACCAGTGATTTGGGGACAGGGGACACCGGGGAGCTGTTTTTT
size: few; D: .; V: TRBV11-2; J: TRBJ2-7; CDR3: CASSLGPGYEQYF; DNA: TGTGCCAGCAGCTTGGGCCCTGGCTACGAGCAGTACTTC
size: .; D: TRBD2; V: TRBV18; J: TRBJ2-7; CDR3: CASSPRGGSYEQYF; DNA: TGTGCCAGCTCACCACGTGGCGGGAGCTACGAGCAGTACTTC
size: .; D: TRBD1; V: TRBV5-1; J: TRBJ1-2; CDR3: CASGGTANYGYTF; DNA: TGCGCCAGCGGCGGGACAGCTAACTATGGCTACACCTTC
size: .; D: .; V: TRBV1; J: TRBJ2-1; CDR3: CTSSQGGGGLPGAYNEQFF; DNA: TGCACCAGCAGCCAAGGGGGCGGGGGACTTCCGGGGGCCTACAATGAGCAGTTCTTC
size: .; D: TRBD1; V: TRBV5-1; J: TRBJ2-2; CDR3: CASSLGTGNPNTGELFF; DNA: TGCGCCAGCAGTTTGGGGACAGGGAACCCGAACACCGGGGAGCTGTTTTTT
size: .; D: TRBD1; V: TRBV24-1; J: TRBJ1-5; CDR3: CATSDPGGGNQPQHF; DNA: TGTGCCACCAGTGATCCAGGGGGAGGCAATCAGCCCCAGCATTTT
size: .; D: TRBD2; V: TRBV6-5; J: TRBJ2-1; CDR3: CASSSGLPGNEQFF; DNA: TGTGCCAGCAGCTCGGGACTACCCGGGAATGAGCAGTTCTTC
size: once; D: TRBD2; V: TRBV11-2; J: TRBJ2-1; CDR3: CASSLVGGSSGRAAAFF; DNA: TGTGCCAGCAGCTTAGTGGGTGGTTCTAGCGGGAGGGCCGCGGCGTTCTTC
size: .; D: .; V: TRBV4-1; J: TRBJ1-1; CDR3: CASTKEILGLGAFF; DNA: TGCGCCAGTACTAAGGAAATTTTAGGTCTTGGTGCTTTCTTT